Each of the 26 T cell receptor beta chains below was sequenced from the same sample in a study of cytomegalovirus exposure and HLA in healthy donors. The PCR contained 60 Vbeta and 13 Jbeta primers. Data came from immunoSEQ multiplex PCR; TCRdb stores just in-frame clones and leaves some out. The profile covers around 130,000 clones, with 75% to 90% appearing a single time and 5.9% taken by the ten largest. Sequencing input: PBMCs. These TCRs come from a woman aged 40 to 50 in good health and CMV-seropositive.

The chain is built from TRBV27 and TRBJ2-7; D is perhaps TRBD1 (7 bases). CDR3 length: 15 residues. Trimming removed 3 bases at V and 5 bases at J, with 17 bases between. CDR1 MNHEY and CDR2 SMNVEV come from the germline V gene (reference sequence). As DNA, the CDR3 is TGTGCCAGCAGTTTCTCGGGGGACAGTATACACGAGCAGTACTTC. This encodes CASSFSGDSIHEQYF.

The chain combines TRBV28 with TRBJ2-7, with 11 bases matching TRBD2. Trimming removed 6 bases from V and 3 bases from J; junction bases left unmatched: 1. The CDR3 covers 13 residues. Germline values: CDR1 MDHEN, CDR2 SYDVKM. CDR3 protein: CASSGTSGYEQYF. In DNA, the CDR3 is TGTGCCAGCAGCGGGACTAGCGGCTACGAGCAGTACTTC.

The rearrangement joins TRBV9 to TRBJ2-3; 12 bases align to TRBD2. The CDR3 has 17 residues. Germline-derived CDR1 and CDR2 are SGDLS and YYNGEE. Trimming removed 3 bases from V and 4 bases from J; junction bases left unmatched: 9. The CDR3 DNA sequence: TGTGCCAGCAGCGCGCAACCTAGCGGGAGGGTTTCAGATACGCAGTATTTT. Its translation: CASSAQPSGRVSDTQYF.

There are a few counts of this clone. The rearrangement uses TRBV7-9 and TRBJ1-1; the D is unclear. This CDR3 region has 15 residues. Germline CDR1 SEHNR, CDR2 FQNEAQ (reference sequence). V shed 0 bases and J shed 2 bases, with 10 bases lying between them. CDR3 sequence: CASSLATTGNTEAFF. CDR3 bases: TGTGCCAGCAGCTTAGCGACCACGGGTAACACTGAAGCTTTCTTT.

The V and J genes are TRBV10-3 and TRBJ2-4; D remains unclear. The V gene's germline CDR1 is ENHRY and CDR2 SYGVKD. CDR3 length equals 15 residues. The germline V and J ends were trimmed by 11 bases and 0 bases, with 17 bases remaining between them. The CDR3 nucleotides read TGTGCCGTAAGCCCCGGAGCTCTAGCCAAAAACATTCAGTACTTC. It specifies CAVSPGALAKNIQYF.

This clone has more than one count but fewer than ten. DNA for the CDR3: TGTGCCTGGGGGGGAGGGGCCTTCTACGAGCAGTACTTC. It specifies CAWGGGAFYEQYF. This chain joins TRBV30 and TRBJ2-7; 7 nucleotides agree with TRBD2. Germline CDR1 GTSNPN, CDR2 SVGIG (reference sequence). The J segment lost 3 bases and the V segment lost 5 bases, leaving 7 bases of the junction unmatched. This CDR3 has 13 amino acids.

The J gene is TRBJ2-7, the V gene TRBV10-3; TRBD1 matches at 8 bases. The CDR3 length is 14 residues. Per germline, CDR1 ENHRY and CDR2 SYGVKD. The J segment lost 1 base and the V segment lost 2 bases, leaving 1 base of the junction unmatched. CDR3 sequence (DNA): TGTGCCATCAGTGAGGGACAGGGTTCCTACGAGCAGTACTTC. Its translation is CAISEGQGSYEQYF.

V and J are TRBV7-3 and TRBJ2-1; possibly TRBD1 for D (6 bases). The V end lost 4 bases, the J end lost 8 bases, and 12 bases lay between the germline ends. The CDR3 spans 13 residues. CDR1 is SGHTA and CDR2 is FQGTGA in the germline V gene. CDR3 sequence reads: CASSSKGVHEQFF. The CDR3 DNA reads as TGTGCCAGCAGCTCAAAGGGGGTCCATGAGCAGTTCTTC. The full variable domain, with the rest looked up from reference TRBV7-3 and TRBJ2-1, is GAGVSQTPSNKVTEKGKYVELRCDPISGHTALYWYRQSLGQGPEFLIYFQGTGAADDSGLPNDRFFAVRPEGSVSTLKIQRTERGDSAVYLCASSSKGVHEQFFGPGTRLTVL.

The gene calls are TRBV18 and TRBJ2-7; D possibly corresponds to TRBD1 (6 bases). Germline-derived CDR1 and CDR2 are KGHSH and LQKENI. Deletions cut 2 bases from V and 0 bases from J, with 11 bases between. There are 15 residues in the CDR3. The CDR3 protein is CASSPNRESSYEQYF. In DNA, the CDR3 is TGTGCCAGCTCACCAAACAGGGAAAGCTCCTACGAGCAGTACTTC.

With respect to this clone: Different DNA sequences within this sample yield the same CDR3. V usage is TRBV7-9 and J usage is TRBJ1-5; D is unclear. Trimming took 3 bases from V and 5 from J, leaving 11 bases between them. This CDR3 region has 14 residues. Germline lookup yields CDR1 SEHNR and CDR2 FQNEAQ (reference sequence). The CDR3 DNA sequence: TGTGCCAGCAGCTTGGGAGGCATCGATCAGCCCCAGCATTTT. This translates into CASSLGGIDQPQHF.

V and J are TRBV5-4 and TRBJ1-1, with TRBD1 as a possible D gene (5 bases). V lost 2 bases to trimming and J lost 0 bases, with 11 bases between them. The length of the CDR3 is 15 residues. From germline, CDR1 is SGHNT and CDR2 YYREEE (reference sequence). In DNA form, the CDR3 reads TGTGCCAGCAGCTTAGGGGCACCTATGAACACTGAAGCTTTCTTT. Translated, it gives CASSLGAPMNTEAFF.

V and J are TRBV5-3 and TRBJ2-5; TRBD2 aligns across 7 bases. TRBV5-3 is annotated as an ORF whose role is uncertain. J lost 6 bases, V lost 2 bases, and 1 base had no gene match. The CDR3 covers 12 residues. CDR3 residues: CARSFGGKTQYF. The CDR3 nucleotides read TGTGCCAGAAGCTTCGGGGGGAAGACCCAGTACTTC.

The genes are TRBV7-8 and TRBJ1-4; D unresolved. V gave up 4 bases and J gave up 7 bases, with 13 bases separating them. The CDR3 length is 14 residues. Germline values: CDR1 SGHVS, CDR2 FQNEAQ. CDR3 in amino acids: CASSSREGSEKLFF. The CDR3 coding sequence is TGTGCCAGCAGCTCGAGGGAAGGGAGTGAAAAACTGTTTTTT. Full variable domain (outside the CDR3, taken from reference TRBV7-8 and TRBJ1-4): GAGVSQSPRYKVAKRGQDVALRCDPISGHVSLFWYQQALGQGPEFLTYFQNEAQLDKSGLPSDRFFAERPEGSVSTLKIQRTQQEDSAVYLCASSSREGSEKLFFGSGTQLSVL.

This clone was seen just once. V usage is TRBV28 and J usage is TRBJ1-2, with 12 positions matching TRBD1. Germline lookup yields CDR1 MDHEN and CDR2 SYDVKM. The J segment lost 6 bases and the V segment lost 5 bases, leaving 7 bases of the junction unmatched. The CDR3 has 15 residues. The CDR3 DNA reads TGTGCCAGCAGTCCCCATGGGGACAGGGGGCATGGCTACACCTTC. Its protein product is CASSPHGDRGHGYTF.

The CDR3: CASSSPGQGAVNTEAFF. The DNA of the CDR3 is TGTGCCAGCAGTTCACCGGGACAGGGGGCGGTGAACACTGAAGCTTTCTTT. V gene TRBV7-9 combines with J gene TRBJ1-1; the match to TRBD1 covers 12 bases. CDR1 SEHNR and CDR2 FQNEAQ come from the germline V gene (reference sequence). The CDR3 extends over 17 amino acids. J was trimmed by 0 bases and V by 6 bases; bases with no gene match: 8. The full variable domain, its missing parts supplied by reference TRBV7-9 and TRBJ1-1, is DTGVSQNPRHKITKRGQNVTFRCDPISEHNRLYWYRQTLGQGPEFLTYFQNEAQLEKSRLLSDRFSAERPKGSFSTLEIQRTEQGDSAMYLCASSSPGQGAVNTEAFFGQGTRLTVV.

The chain couples TRBV19 to TRBJ1-2; TRBD1 matches at 9 bases. The CDR3 spans 14 residues. The ends lost 8 bases at V and 6 bases at J; junction bases unmatched: 10. The germline CDR1 and CDR2 sequences are LNHDA and SQIVND (reference sequence). The CDR3 nucleotides read TGTGCCAGTGCGGGGGGACAGGGAATCAATGGCTACACCTTC. This gives the protein CASAGGQGINGYTF.

The table lists this clone with a few counts. Here the CDR3 DNA reads TGTGCCTGGAGTGTATATGGGACAGGGGTGAATTCACCCCTCCACTTT. Encoded protein: CAWSVYGTGVNSPLHF. The chain uses TRBV30 and TRBJ1-6, with 10 bases aligning to TRBD1. Germline V CDR1 and CDR2: GTSNPN, SVGIG (reference sequence). J gave up 7 bases and V 0 bases, and 6 bases lay outside the gene matches. The CDR3 spans 16 residues.

CDR3 sequence reads: CASRGGSRREQYF. The CDR3 region has the DNA TGTGCCAGCAGAGGTGGGTCTAGGCGCGAGCAGTACTTC. The rearrangement uses TRBV7-9 and TRBJ2-5; D not resolved. Judging by the DNA end, TRBJ2-7 fits better; the J call may be wrong. CDR3 length equals 13 residues. CDR1 is SEHNR and CDR2 is FQNEAQ in the germline V gene (reference sequence).

V and J are TRBV6-1 and TRBJ2-1; D might be TRBD1 (6 bases). This CDR3 spans 11 amino acids. V was cut by 6 bases and J by 12 bases, with 12 bases left in between. CDR1 is MNHNS, CDR2 SASEGT, per germline. The CDR3 sequence is CASRDSRGQFF. The CDR3 coding sequence is TGTGCCAGCAGGGACAGCCGGGGGCAGTTCTTC.

J is TRBJ1-4 and V is TRBV5-6; TRBD1 might be the D (6 bases). Germline V gene lookup returns CDR1 SGHDT and CDR2 YYEEEE. V lost 2 bases and J lost 4, with 18 bases in between. The CDR3 is 17 amino acids. Here the CDR3 reads CASSLGGGRLHNEKLFF. The CDR3 nucleotides read TGTGCCAGCAGCTTAGGGGGGGGACGGCTCCATAATGAAAAACTGTTTTTT.

The V gene is TRBV5-6, the J gene TRBJ1-1; D gene ambiguous. CDR3 length: 14 amino acids. Trimming took off 5 bases at V and 0 bases at J, with 11 bases between the two ends. Germline V gene lookup returns CDR1 SGHDT and CDR2 YYEEEE. The CDR3 sequence: CASRKLPLNTEAFF. CDR3 bases: TGTGCCAGCAGGAAGCTCCCGTTGAACACTGAAGCTTTCTTT.

CDR3: CASSQASGQGRSYNSPLHF. CDR3 in DNA: TGCGCCAGCAGCCAAGCGAGTGGACAGGGAAGGTCCTATAATTCACCCCTCCACTTT. This sequence joins TRBV4-1 and TRBJ1-6, with TRBD1 matching over 8 bases. CDR1 MGHRA and CDR2 YSYEKL come from the germline V gene. Germline trimming cut 1 base from V and 1 base from J; bases unmatched to any gene: 9. The CDR3 runs to 19 residues.

This rearrangement joins TRBV7-2 to TRBJ2-1, with 7 bases identical to TRBD2. Germline CDR1 is SGHTA and CDR2 is FQGNSA. Trimming removed 5 bases from V and 4 bases from J; junction bases left unmatched: 8. The CDR3 totals 15 residues. CDR3 in amino acids: CASSAGTKAYNEQFF. The CDR3 nucleotides are TGTGCCAGCAGCGCCGGGACTAAAGCTTACAATGAGCAGTTCTTC.

The genes are TRBV5-6 and TRBJ1-1, with TRBD1 identical over 8 bases. Germline-derived CDR1 and CDR2 are SGHDT and YYEEEE. V was clipped by 6 bases and J by 0 bases; unmatched bases: 7. The CDR3 has 15 amino acids. CDR3 sequence (DNA): TGTGCCAGCACCGAGACAGGGGCCCTGAACACTGAAGCTTTCTTT. It translates to CASTETGALNTEAFF. Full variable domain (outside the CDR3, taken from reference TRBV5-6 and TRBJ1-1): DAGVTQSPTHLIKTRGQQVTLRCSPKSGHDTVSWYQQALGQGPQFIFQYYEEEERQRGNFPDRFSGHQFPNYSSELNVNALLLGDSALYLCASTETGALNTEAFFGQGTRLTVV.

V usage is TRBV9 and J usage is TRBJ2-1; 7 bases map to TRBD1. The ends lost 0 bases at V and 3 bases at J; junction bases unmatched: 6. CDR3 length equals 16 residues. Germline CDR1 SGDLS, CDR2 YYNGEE. The CDR3 reads CASSVDTGAYYNEQFF. CDR3 in DNA: TGTGCCAGCAGCGTAGACACAGGGGCCTACTACAATGAGCAGTTCTTC.

The CDR3 DNA is TGTGCCAGCAGCAAAGTGTACAGGGGGCAAGGAAACACCATATATTTT. It codes for CASSKVYRGQGNTIYF. The genes are TRBV21-1 and TRBJ1-3; the table's D call, TRBD1, was not checked against the DNA. TRBV21-1 is deemed a pseudogene. There are 16 residues in the CDR3.